Included here is one T cell receptor beta chain sequence, with context. Under the authors' procedure: Nucleated cell number was recorded as an estimate derived from reference gene primer amplification. Assay used: immunoSEQ multiplex PCR; TCRdb lists only in-frame clones, some missing. The V and J calls and clone size come from that table; D and trimming were worked out from the DNA. The sample contains some 70,000 clones, approximately 87% of which appear only once. The sample comes from a study of blood T cell repertoires in COVID-19. Study-wide background: The United States, Italy and Spain supplied acute and convalescent COVID-19 samples. T cells, B-cell-depleted T cells, or PBMCs provided the cDNA or gDNA that served as material.

Germline V gene lookup returns CDR1 LNHDA and CDR2 SQIVND (reference sequence). The germline V and J ends were trimmed by 2 bases and 8 bases, with 9 bases remaining between them. The CDR3 runs 12 residues. The TCR sequence derives from a man aged 50-59 years with active COVID-19. This chain uses TRBV19 with TRBJ1-1; TRBD1 might be the D (6 bases). The sample taken for sequencing was peripheral blood. The CDR3 protein is CASSIWDKEAFF. CDR3 sequence (DNA): TGTGCCAGTAGTATATGGGACAAAGAAGCTTTCTTT. The complete variable domain, with remaining parts taken from reference TRBV19 and TRBJ1-1, reads DGGITQSPKYLFRKEGQNVTLSCEQNLNHDAMYWYRQDPGQGLRLIYYSQIVNDFQKGDIAEGYSVSREKKESFPLTVTSAQKNPTAFYLCASSIWDKEAFFGQGTRLTVV.